Here is one T cell receptor (beta chain) with its context. These data come from a study of blood T cell repertoires in COVID-19. Study-level background: Italy, Spain and the United States were the sources of the convalescent and acute COVID-19 samples. Sample material is recorded as cDNA or gDNA derived from T cells, B-cell-depleted T cells, or PBMCs.

Under the authors' procedure: Estimation of nucleated cell counts was performed using reference gene primer amplification. The protocol was immunoSEQ multiplex PCR, while the TCRdb copy is restricted to in-frame clones and leaves out a portion. Clone size and V and J calls were adopted from that table, with D and trimming inferred from the DNA. This sample has about 190,000 clones, with about nine tenths found just once. The sequence came from a young man with active or convalescent COVID-19. Sequences were obtained from peripheral blood.

DNA of the CDR3: TGTGCCAGACAGGGGAACTCTGGAAACACCATATATTTT. The encoded protein is CARQGNSGNTIYF. J is TRBJ1-3 and V is TRBV30, with TRBD1 matching 8 bases. V lost 8 bases, J lost 0 bases, and 3 bases stayed unmatched. This CDR3 spans 13 amino acids. Germline V gene data show CDR1 as GTSNPN and CDR2 as SVGIG (reference sequence). Combining the CDR3 with reference TRBV30 and TRBJ1-3 gives the whole variable domain SQTIHQWPATLVQPVGSPLSLECTVEGTSNPNLYWYRQAAGRGLQLLFYSVGIGQISSEVPQNLSASRPQDRQFILSSKKLLLSDSGFYLCARQGNSGNTIYFGEGSWLTVV.